These 23 T cell receptor beta chains were sequenced from one sample in a study of naive and memory T cell subsets. Two oligonucleotides, mixed equimolar, formed the beta constant-region primer covering TRBC1 and TRBC2. A single record per CDR3 protein comes from TCRdb applying MiXCR to the UMI-ligation and nested PCR reads. The table has 120,000 to 150,000 distinct CDR3 sequences, 15% to 20% seen once. Sample: naive CD4+ T cells from blood. The origin of the receptors is a human donor in good health.

This sequence joins TRBV28 and TRBJ2-3; D not resolved. Germline V gene sequence: CDR1 MDHEN, CDR2 SYDVKM. V was clipped by 5 bases and J by 2 bases, with 11 bases between them. The CDR3 length is 14 residues. The CDR3 loop reads CASSLPYITDTQYF. DNA for the CDR3: TGTGCCAGCAGTCTCCCCTACATCACAGATACGCAGTATTTT. Variable domain in full (rest from reference TRBV28 and TRBJ2-3): DVKVTQSSRYLVKRTGEKVFLECVQDMDHENMFWYRQDPGLGLRLIYFSYDVKMKEKGDIPEGYSVSREKKERFSLILESASTNQTSMYLCASSLPYITDTQYFGPGTRLTVL.

The table lists this clonotype with many counts. The J gene is TRBJ2-7, the V gene TRBV4-2, with TRBD2 as a possible D gene (6 bases). The CDR3 has 15 amino acids. CDR1 LGHNA and CDR2 YNFKEQ come from the germline V gene. V shed 5 bases and J shed 5 bases, with 19 bases lying between them. The CDR3 nucleotides are TGTGCCAGCAGCACATTGGGACTGGCTAGCGACGAGCAGTACTTC. It yields the protein CASSTLGLASDEQYF.

This clonotype was seen a handful of times. The rearrangement uses TRBV5-1 and TRBJ2-1; possible D gene TRBD1, 5 bases. The germline gives CDR1 SGHRS, CDR2 YFSETQ. Trimming left V 1 base short and J 2 bases short, with 10 bases between. There are 15 residues in the CDR3. The CDR3 DNA follows: TGCGCCAGCAGCTTGATCCCCAGGGCCTACAATGAGCAGTTCTTC. Amino acids: CASSLIPRAYNEQFF.

CDR3 loop: CASSQDGLAEETQYF. In DNA, the CDR3 is TGTGCCAGCAGCCAAGATGGACTAGCGGAAGAGACCCAGTACTTC. This chain connects TRBV4-2 to TRBJ2-5; 10 bases agree with TRBD2. The germline V gene encodes CDR1 LGHNA and CDR2 YNFKEQ. Trimming took 0 bases from V and 3 from J; bases not matched to a gene: 1. This CDR3 is built from 15 residues.

V is TRBV5-1 and J is TRBJ2-7, with TRBD2 matching 7 bases. Trimming cost V 4 bases and J 6 bases; bases outside gene matches: 10. Germline loops: CDR1 SGHRS, CDR2 YFSETQ. This CDR3 has 14 amino acids. The CDR3 DNA reads as TGCGCCAGCAGCACTGGGGACGGCGGGGGCGAGCAGTACTTC. It yields the protein CASSTGDGGGEQYF. Using reference TRBV5-1 and TRBJ2-7 for the parts outside the CDR3, the full variable domain is KAGVTQTPRYLIKTRGQQVTLSCSPISGHRSVSWYQQTPGQGLQFLFEYFSETQRNKGNFPGRFSGRQFSNSRSEMNVSTLELGDSALYLCASSTGDGGGEQYFGPGTRLTVT.

The rearrangement joins TRBV15 to TRBJ2-7; 9 bases are shared with TRBD2. Germline trimming cut 1 base from V and 7 bases from J; bases unmatched to any gene: 8. The germline V gene encodes CDR1 LNHNV and CDR2 YYDKDF (reference sequence). The CDR3 runs to 15 residues. Here the CDR3 reads CATSRGIAGANEQYF. In DNA, the CDR3 is TGTGCCACCAGCAGAGGGATAGCGGGGGCTAATGAGCAGTACTTC.

This clonotype has just a few counts. The chain recombines TRBV20-1 with TRBJ1-3; tentatively, D is TRBD1 (5 bases). The CDR3 runs 14 residues. Germline assignment: CDR1 DFQATT and CDR2 SNEGSKA (reference sequence). Between the trimmed V and J ends, which lost 6 bases and 1 base, there was a span of 13 bases. In nucleotides, the CDR3 is TGCAGTGCAACCGGGACGCATTCTGGAAACACCATATATTTT. This encodes CSATGTHSGNTIYF.

This clonotype was picked up a small number of times. The chain couples TRBV28 to TRBJ2-7; 10 nucleotides agree with TRBD2. The J segment lost 3 bases and the V segment lost 6 bases, leaving 8 bases of the junction unmatched. This CDR3 region has 15 residues. Germline values: CDR1 MDHEN, CDR2 SYDVKM. CDR3 in DNA: TGTGCCAGCAGCAAAGCGGGAGGGCCCTACTACGAGCAGTACTTC. Amino acid sequence: CASSKAGGPYYEQYF.

J is TRBJ2-1 and V is TRBV6-5, with TRBD2 matching over 13 bases. Germline-derived CDR1 and CDR2 are MNHEY and SVGAGI. Unmatched junction bases numbered 9, after V lost 4 bases and J lost 9 bases. CDR3 size: 16 residues. CDR3 sequence reads: CASSSPGLAGRGEQFF. The CDR3 DNA reads as TGTGCCAGCAGTTCCCCGGGACTAGCGGGACGGGGTGAGCAGTTCTTC.

This chain uses TRBV7-8 with TRBJ2-2; 10 nucleotides align to TRBD1. This CDR3 has 15 amino acids. V dropped 7 bases and J dropped 4; count of bases not matched to a gene: 6. Germline V gene sequence: CDR1 SGHVS, CDR2 FQNEAQ. Here the CDR3 DNA reads TGTGCCAGCAACCGACAGGGGGCGCGCACCGGGGAGCTGTTTTTT. It yields the protein CASNRQGARTGELFF.

This clonotype was counted a few times. The V call is TRBV6-5, the J call TRBJ2-7; D possibly uses TRBD1 or TRBD2 (5 bases each). Trimming stripped 2 bases from V and 6 bases from J, with 17 bases between. The CDR3 spans 15 residues. Germline V gene data show CDR1 as MNHEY and CDR2 as SVGAGI. In DNA, the CDR3 is TGTGCCAGCAGTTACACCAGCGCCGAGGGGCTCGAGCAGTACTTC. This gives the protein CASSYTSAEGLEQYF.

The CDR3, as DNA: TGTGCCAGCAGTTACTTGCATAGCAATCAGCCCCAGCATTTT. This translates into CASSYLHSNQPQHF. V is TRBV6-2 or TRBV6-3 and J is TRBJ1-5, with no clear D. Germline assignment: CDR1 MNHEY and CDR2 SVGEGT. V was shortened by 1 base and J by 0 bases, with 4 bases between the two germline ends. The CDR3 sequence is 14 residues long.

This clonotype was counted only a few times. The J gene is TRBJ2-1, the V gene TRBV20-1; TRBD2 matches 10 bases. With 1 base clipped from V and 4 bases from J, the junction kept 4 bases outside the gene matches. CDR3 size: 15 residues. Germline V gives CDR1 DFQATT, CDR2 SNEGSKA (reference sequence). As DNA, the CDR3 is TGCAGTGCTAGAGGACTAGCGGGTATTTACAATGAGCAGTTCTTC. Translated: CSARGLAGIYNEQFF.

To note about this clonotype: The junction differs from germline at one of its ends, possibly a read error. V is TRBV10-3 and J is TRBJ2-1; 13 nucleotides agree with TRBD2. This CDR3 contains 19 residues. Germline values: CDR1 ENHRY, CDR2 SYGVKD. In DNA form, the CDR3 reads TGTGCCAACAGTGAGTCTATGCGACTAGCGGGAGGTTTGGTCAATGAGCAGTTCTTC. Residues: CANSESMRLAGGLVNEQFF.

This clonotype was seen only a few times. This rearrangement joins TRBV5-1 to TRBJ2-2; 7 nucleotides align to TRBD2. J was trimmed by 7 bases and V by 7 bases; bases with no gene match: 13. The CDR3 covers 15 residues. CDR1 and CDR2 from the germline V gene are SGHRS and YFSETQ. This chain's CDR3 is CASGWLAGEGGELFF. The CDR3 DNA follows: TGCGCCAGCGGATGGCTGGCGGGAGAGGGCGGGGAGCTGTTTTTT.

V and J are TRBV20-1 and TRBJ2-6; D ambiguous. With 5 bases removed from V and 4 bases from J, the gap between germline ends came to 12 bases. Looked up from germline, CDR1 is DFQATT and CDR2 is SNEGSKA (reference sequence). CDR3 length equals 14 residues. In DNA form, the CDR3 reads TGCAGTGCTCCAGGCGGTACCGGGGCCAACGTCCTGACTTTC. Residues: CSAPGGTGANVLTF.

This clonotype was seen ten or more times. This chain joins TRBV20-1 and TRBJ2-7; perhaps TRBD1 as D (6 bases). V was trimmed by 4 bases and J by 0 bases, leaving 13 bases between them. The CDR3 covers 14 residues. In germline, CDR1 is DFQATT, CDR2 SNEGSKA (reference sequence). CDR3 region: CSANRDTYSYEQYF. In nucleotides, the CDR3 is TGCAGTGCTAACAGGGACACATACTCCTACGAGCAGTACTTC.

This chain joins TRBV29-1 and TRBJ2-2; 15 nucleotides align to TRBD2. The CDR3 consists of 19 residues. Germline values: CDR1 SQVTM, CDR2 ANQGSEA. J gave up 0 bases and V 5 bases, and 10 bases lay outside the gene matches. The CDR3 here is CSVPKPGLAGGPNTGELFF. CDR3 in DNA: TGCAGCGTTCCAAAACCGGGACTAGCGGGAGGTCCGAACACCGGGGAGCTGTTTTTT.

The table lists this clonotype with a few counts. The chain's CDR3 is CSVEGWASGSLYEQYF. Here the CDR3 DNA reads TGCAGCGTTGAAGGTTGGGCTAGCGGGAGCCTGTACGAGCAGTACTTC. This chain connects TRBV29-1 to TRBJ2-7; TRBD2 aligns across 10 bases. Germline CDR1 and CDR2: SQVTM and ANQGSEA. V lost 1 base, J lost 4 bases, and 10 bases stayed unmatched. The CDR3 consists of 16 residues.

A few counts support this clonotype. V usage is TRBV4-1 and J usage is TRBJ2-5; D is perhaps TRBD1 (5 bases). Trimming removed 3 bases at V and 1 base at J, with 9 bases between. The CDR3 is 14 amino acids. Germline loops: CDR1 MGHRA, CDR2 YSYEKL. In DNA, the CDR3 is TGCGCCAGCAGCCACTTGACAGCCCAAGAGACCCAGTACTTC. Translating it yields CASSHLTAQETQYF.

V usage is TRBV28 and J usage is TRBJ2-1, with 13 nucleotides matching TRBD2. The germline CDR1 and CDR2 sequences are MDHEN and SYDVKM. The ends lost 8 bases at V and 7 bases at J; junction bases unmatched: 11. CDR3 length: 16 residues. CDR3 in DNA: TGTGCCAGCGCTGGGTCCGGGACTAGCGGGATAAATGAGCAGTTCTTC. Its translation: CASAGSGTSGINEQFF.

This clonotype has just one count. The rearrangement uses TRBV6-5 and TRBJ1-2, with unresolved D. This CDR3 has 13 residues. Germline loops: CDR1 MNHEY, CDR2 SVGAGI. Trimming removed 7 bases from V and 6 bases from J, with 15 bases in between. CDR3 coding DNA: TGTGCCAGCACCTCCAGCCCCGACCATGGCTACACCTTC. Residues: CASTSSPDHGYTF.

The chain recombines TRBV19 with TRBJ2-2, with a weak D call TRBD1 (6 bases). The CDR3 has 15 residues. V shed 5 bases and J shed 3 bases, with 13 bases lying between them. Germline CDR1 is LNHDA and CDR2 is SQIVND (reference sequence). The CDR3, as DNA: TGTGCCAGTAGTCCGCCGGACAGCCACACCGGGGAGCTGTTTTTT. Protein product: CASSPPDSHTGELFF. Supplemented by reference TRBV19 and TRBJ2-2, the full variable domain reads DGGITQSPKYLFRKEGQNVTLSCEQNLNHDAMYWYRQDPGQGLRLIYYSQIVNDFQKGDIAEGYSVSREKKESFPLTVTSAQKNPTAFYLCASSPPDSHTGELFFGEGSRLTVL.